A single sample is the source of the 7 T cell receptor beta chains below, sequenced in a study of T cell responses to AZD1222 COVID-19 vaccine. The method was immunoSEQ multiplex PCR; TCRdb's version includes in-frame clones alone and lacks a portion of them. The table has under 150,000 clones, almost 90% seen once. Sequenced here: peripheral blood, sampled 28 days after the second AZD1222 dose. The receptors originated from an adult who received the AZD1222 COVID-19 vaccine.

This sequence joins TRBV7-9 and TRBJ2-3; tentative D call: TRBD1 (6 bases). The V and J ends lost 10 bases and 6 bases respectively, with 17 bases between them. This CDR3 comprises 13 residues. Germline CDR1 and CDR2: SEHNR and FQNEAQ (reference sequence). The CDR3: CATSDRRGDTQYF. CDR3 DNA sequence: TGTGCCACCAGTGACAGGAGAGGGGATACGCAGTATTTT.

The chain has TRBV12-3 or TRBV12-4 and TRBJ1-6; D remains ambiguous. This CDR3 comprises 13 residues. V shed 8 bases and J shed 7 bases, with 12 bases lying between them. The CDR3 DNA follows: TGTGCCAGCCGCATTATGGGGAATTCACCCCTCCACTTT. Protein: CASRIMGNSPLHF.

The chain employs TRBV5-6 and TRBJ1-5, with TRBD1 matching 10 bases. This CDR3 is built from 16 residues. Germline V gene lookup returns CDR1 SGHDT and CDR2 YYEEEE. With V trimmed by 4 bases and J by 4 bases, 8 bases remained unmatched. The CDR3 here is CASSATGTGVNQPQHF. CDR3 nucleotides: TGTGCCAGCAGCGCCACCGGGACAGGGGTAAATCAGCCCCAGCATTTT.

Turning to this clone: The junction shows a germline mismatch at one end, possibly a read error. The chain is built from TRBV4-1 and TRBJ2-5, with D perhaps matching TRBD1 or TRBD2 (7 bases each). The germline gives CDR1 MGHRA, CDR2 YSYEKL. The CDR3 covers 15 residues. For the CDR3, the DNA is TGCGCCACCAGCCAGGGGGGGGGACTACGGGAGACCCAGTACTTC. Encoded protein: CATSQGGGLRETQYF.

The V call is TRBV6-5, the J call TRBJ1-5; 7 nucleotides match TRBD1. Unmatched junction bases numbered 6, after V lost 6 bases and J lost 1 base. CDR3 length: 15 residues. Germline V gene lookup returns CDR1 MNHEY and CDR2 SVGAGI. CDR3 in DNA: TGTGCCAGCAGGGCCGGGACAGCGAGCAATCAGCCCCAGCATTTT. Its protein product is CASRAGTASNQPQHF.

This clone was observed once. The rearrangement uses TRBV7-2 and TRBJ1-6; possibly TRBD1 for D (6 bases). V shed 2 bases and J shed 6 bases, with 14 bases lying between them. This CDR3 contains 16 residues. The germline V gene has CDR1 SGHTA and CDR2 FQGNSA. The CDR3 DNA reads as TGTGCCAGCAGCTTATTCGGCAGGGGAATTAATTCACCCCTCCACTTT. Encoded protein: CASSLFGRGINSPLHF.

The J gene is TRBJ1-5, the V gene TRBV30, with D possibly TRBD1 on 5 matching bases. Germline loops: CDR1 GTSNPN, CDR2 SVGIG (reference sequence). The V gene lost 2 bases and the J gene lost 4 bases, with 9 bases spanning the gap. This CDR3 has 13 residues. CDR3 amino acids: CAWSIQANQPQHF. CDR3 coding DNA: TGTGCCTGGAGTATACAGGCGAATCAGCCCCAGCATTTT.